The T cell receptor (beta chain) under discussion was sequenced for a study of vaccination effects on CD4 cells after COVID-19. The wider study: Two doses of BNT162b2 or mRNA-1273 vaccine were administered to participants.

Expansion of antigen-specific CD4+ T cells with viral peptide pools was carried out by the ViraFEST assay before sequencing. Once cultured for nine to ten days, the cells underwent separation to obtain CD4+ T cells. SARS-CoV-2 infected the person between March and December 2020, as confirmed by PCR. Assay used: immunoSEQ multiplex PCR; TCRdb lists only in-frame clones, some missing. The sample lists some 40,000 clones; around 69% were seen once. This clone occurred a few times. Antigen: not known. The CDR3 runs 18 residues. Trimming took 7 bases from V and 7 from J; bases not matched to a gene: 20. CDR1 and CDR2 from the germline V gene are MNHEY and SMNVEV (reference sequence).

The TCR comes from a human donor who had a prior SARS-CoV-2 infection. The material was CD4+ T cells from PBMCs cultured with HCoV-NL63 spike peptides, obtained before COVID-19 vaccination. J is TRBJ2-1 and V is TRBV27, with 9 bases identical to TRBD2. The DNA for the CDR3 is TGTGCCAGCACTTCCATGACAGGGAACCTCCTAGCGGGAAATGAGCAGTTCTTC. Its translation is CASTSMTGNLLAGNEQFF.